The rows below give T cell receptor beta chains drawn from one sample of a study of cytomegalovirus exposure and HLA in healthy donors. The assay was immunoSEQ multiplex PCR, and TCRdb's table has in-frame clones only and misses some. The sample carries approximately 160,000 clones, 64% recorded once. Sequenced input: PBMCs. These receptors originate from a woman younger than 45 in good health and CMV-seropositive. Each CDR3 is given without its conserved first and last residue. A D gene is named only where the DNA matches it firmly.

.	TRBV28	TRBJ1-2	ASSLTGANYGYT
TRBD1	TRBV9	TRBJ1-5	ASSIGTDRPQH
.	TRBV18	TRBJ1-1	ASSPYQGSLNTEAF
TRBD1	TRBV27	TRBJ2-7	ASSPGGTGYEQY
.	TRBV4-1	TRBJ2-2	ASSQDLAGNTGELF
.	TRBV28	TRBJ2-5	ASSPRVETQY
TRBD1	TRBV5-1	TRBJ1-2	ASRVTGLNYGYT
TRBD1	TRBV30	TRBJ1-2	AWSRTGLDGYT
TRBD1	TRBV30	TRBJ1-1	AWSPPTGAYTEAF
TRBD1	TRBV5-1	TRBJ2-2	ASSPATGISGELF
.	TRBV2	TRBJ1-2	ASSPRGGWNYGYT
.	TRBV30	TRBJ1-1	AWTNGLNTEAF
TRBD2	TRBV19	TRBJ2-5	ASSFGLAGVGETQY
TRBD1	TRBV5-1	TRBJ2-7	ASSMGQVDYEQY
.	TRBV27	TRBJ2-2	ASSLQMNTGELF
TRBD2	TRBV9	TRBJ2-1	ASSPGTSGTNEQF
.	TRBV11-3	TRBJ2-3	ASSFGGSTDTQY
TRBD2	TRBV10-2	TRBJ2-7	ASRAGGYRGEQY
.	TRBV5-1	TRBJ2-3	ASGLGGTDTQY
TRBD1	TRBV10-3	TRBJ2-7	AIRDTGGYEQY
TRBD1	TRBV25-1	TRBJ1-5	ASEEGGQGGNQPQH
TRBD2	TRBV5-4	TRBJ2-1	ASSNGLAGGQF
TRBD1	TRBV11-2	TRBJ2-7	ASSSDRVRGQY
TRBD1	TRBV29-1	TRBJ2-4	SASGQGTIQY
TRBD1	TRBV9	TRBJ1-1	ASTPGGGTGGEAEAF
.	TRBV5-6	TRBJ2-5	ASSSGRSQY
TRBD2	TRBV9	TRBJ2-1	ASSVSSGGYNEQF
.	TRBV7-2	TRBJ2-7	ASSLRGQAGTYEQY
.	TRBV9	TRBJ2-2	ASRIPRDTGELF
TRBD2	TRBV5-4	TRBJ2-3	ASSGGASGYSTDTQY
TRBD1	TRBV5-4	TRBJ1-2	ASSSITGVDHT
.	TRBV4-1	TRBJ2-5	ASSQVPRGRGETQY
.	TRBV2	TRBJ1-2	ASRPDLGGGYGYT
.	TRBV10-3	TRBJ1-3	APGDVAGNTIY
TRBD2	TRBV2	TRBJ2-1	ASSGPGLAGVYNEQF
.	TRBV6-5	TRBJ2-7	ASRRTGGVEQY
.	TRBV29-1	TRBJ2-7	SVDFMGGYEQY